This T cell receptor (beta chain) was identified in a study of identical twins. TCRdb redid the calling of the 5' RACE reads with MiXCR, one entry per CDR3 protein. In the table there are around 290,000 distinct CDR3 sequences, just under 9.5% of which are singletons. After removal of 5 bases from V and 9 bases from J, the junction contained 12 bases not matched to a gene. CDR3 size: 15 residues. CDR1 and CDR2 from the germline V gene are SNHLY and FYNNEI. This clonotype was seen at least ten times. The sample also formed part of further work on yellow fever vaccine responses in identical twins.

The chain carries TRBV2 and TRBJ2-1; 8 positions agree with TRBD2. Sequences were obtained from CD8+ T cells sorted from blood. The source of this sequence is a woman under 30 in good health. CDR3 nucleotide sequence: TGTGCCAGCAGTCTATCGGGACTAGTGGGCCCTGAGCAGTTCTTC. Translation gives CASSLSGLVGPEQFF.